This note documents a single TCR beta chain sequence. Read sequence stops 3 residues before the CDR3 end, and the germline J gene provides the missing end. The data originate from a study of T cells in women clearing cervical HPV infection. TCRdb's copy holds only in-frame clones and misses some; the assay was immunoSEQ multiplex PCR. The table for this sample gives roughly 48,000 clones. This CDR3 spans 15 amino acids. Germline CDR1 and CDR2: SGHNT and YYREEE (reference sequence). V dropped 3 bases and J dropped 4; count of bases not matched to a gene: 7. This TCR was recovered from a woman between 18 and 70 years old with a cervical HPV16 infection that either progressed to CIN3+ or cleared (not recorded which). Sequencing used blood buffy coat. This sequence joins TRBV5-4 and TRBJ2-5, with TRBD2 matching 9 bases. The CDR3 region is CASSSGLALGETQYF. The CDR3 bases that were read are TGTGCCAGCAGCTCGGGACTAGCATTAGGAGAGACC. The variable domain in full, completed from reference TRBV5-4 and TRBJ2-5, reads ETGVTQSPTHLIKTRGQQVTLRCSSQSGHNTVSWYQQALGQGPQFIFQYYREEENGRGNFPPRFSGLQFPNYSSELNVNALELDDSALYLCASSSGLALGETQYFGPGTRLLVL.